The next 26 T cell receptor beta chains were all read from a single sample in a study of blood T cell repertoires in COVID-19. Here immunoSEQ multiplex PCR was the method, and the copy in TCRdb shows in-frame clones only, minus some. The sample has about 260,000 clones, 86% seen once. Material for sequencing was PBMCs or T cells enriched from blood (not recorded which). Receptor source: a woman aged 45 to 65 who had recovered from COVID-19.

The chain recombines TRBV30 with TRBJ2-7; D possibly corresponds to TRBD1 (6 bases). Trimming took 2 bases from V and 3 from J, leaving 11 bases between them. The length of the CDR3 is 13 residues. CDR1 and CDR2 from the germline V gene are GTSNPN and SVGIG (reference sequence). The DNA of the CDR3 is TGTGCCTGGAGTAGAGGGGGTCTCTACGAGCAGTACTTC. Protein product: CAWSRGGLYEQYF.

This clone was seen only a few times. The genes are TRBV7-2 and TRBJ1-4; D might be TRBD1 (6 bases). V was trimmed by 6 bases and J by 5 bases, leaving 10 bases between them. The CDR3 consists of 13 residues. Germline V gene data show CDR1 as SGHTA and CDR2 as FQGNSA. CDR3 sequence reads: CASRPGQNEKLFF. The DNA for the CDR3 is TGTGCCAGCAGACCAGGACAGAATGAAAAACTGTTTTTT.

V gene TRBV27 combines with J gene TRBJ1-6; D possibly corresponds to TRBD1 (6 bases). Germline V gives CDR1 MNHEY, CDR2 SMNVEV (reference sequence). The CDR3 sequence is 14 residues long. V lost 3 bases to trimming and J lost 7 bases, with 10 bases between them. The CDR3 DNA reads as TGTGCCAGCAGTTTGGATAGGGGGAATTCACCCCTCCACTTT. It yields the protein CASSLDRGNSPLHF.

This clone was counted only a few times. The V and J genes are TRBV5-5 and TRBJ1-1; 9 nucleotides align to TRBD1. Germline V gene data show CDR1 as SGHKS and CDR2 as YYEKEE (reference sequence). The CDR3 is 17 residues long. With 4 bases clipped from V and 4 bases from J, the junction kept 14 bases outside the gene matches. The CDR3, as DNA: TGTGCCAGCAGCGCGGGACAGGGCTCGGGGGTGAGCACTGAAGCTTTCTTT. Amino acid sequence: CASSAGQGSGVSTEAFF.

This sequence joins TRBV2 and TRBJ2-1; a weak D match, TRBD2 (6 bases). Germline CDR1 reads SNHLY; CDR2 reads FYNNEI. The germline V and J ends were trimmed by 5 bases and 7 bases, with 15 bases remaining between them. CDR3 length equals 14 residues. CDR3 loop: CASSLRVGGNEQFF. For the CDR3, the DNA is TGTGCCAGCAGTCTCCGTGTGGGGGGAAATGAGCAGTTCTTC.

The chain couples TRBV7-3 to TRBJ2-5; TRBD2 agrees at 9 bases. Germline assignment: CDR1 SGHTA and CDR2 FQGTGA. The V gene end was trimmed by 2 bases and the J gene end by 4 bases; junction bases not matched to a gene: 8. The CDR3 length is 16 residues. DNA for the CDR3: TGTGCCAGCAGCTTAGGGGCGGGAGGGCCCTCAGAGACCCAGTACTTC. Encoded protein: CASSLGAGGPSETQYF.

This chain joins TRBV2 and TRBJ2-5, with 12 nucleotides matching TRBD1. J lost 6 bases, V lost 4 bases, and 6 bases had no gene match. Germline assignment: CDR1 SNHLY and CDR2 FYNNEI. The CDR3 contains 15 residues. The CDR3 DNA follows: TGTGCCAGCAGTGCAGGGACAGGGGGCGGAAAGACCCAGTACTTC. It specifies CASSAGTGGGKTQYF.

J is TRBJ1-5 and V is TRBV2; D is unclear. V was clipped by 6 bases and J by 6 bases, with 15 bases between them. CDR3 length: 14 residues. Germline CDR1 and CDR2: SNHLY and FYNNEI. The CDR3 spells CASRAIALGQPQHF. In DNA form, the CDR3 reads TGTGCCAGCAGAGCGATTGCGTTGGGTCAGCCCCAGCATTTT.

In nucleotides, the CDR3 is TGTGCCAGCAGTCCCTGGGGGCGGGGGCGCGGAACTGAAGCTTTCTTT. It is translated as CASSPWGRGRGTEAFF. The rearrangement joins TRBV28 to TRBJ1-1; D is perhaps TRBD1 (6 bases). V was clipped by 5 bases and J by 5 bases, with 21 bases between them. The CDR3 consists of 16 residues. CDR1 and CDR2 (germline): MDHEN, SYDVKM.

This rearrangement joins TRBV19 to TRBJ1-1, with D possibly matching TRBD1 (6 bases). Germline-derived CDR1 and CDR2 are LNHDA and SQIVND (reference sequence). The CDR3 length is 13 residues. Trimming removed 5 bases at V and 5 bases at J, with 12 bases between. This CDR3 reads CASSRGARTEAFF. The CDR3 DNA sequence: TGTGCCAGTAGTCGGGGGGCTCGGACTGAAGCTTTCTTT.

The rearrangement uses TRBV19 and TRBJ1-3; 9 bases align to TRBD1. In germline, CDR1 is LNHDA, CDR2 SQIVND (reference sequence). The length of the CDR3 is 15 residues. The V and J ends lost 5 bases and 4 bases, in that order; junction bases with no gene match: 6. The CDR3 loop reads CASSPGQGIGNTIYF. The CDR3 nucleotides are TGTGCCAGTAGTCCGGGACAGGGTATCGGAAACACCATATATTTT.

The chain has TRBV7-2 and TRBJ1-3; no firm D call. Between the trimmed V and J ends, which lost 4 bases and 0 bases, there was a span of 7 bases. Germline CDR1 is SGHTA and CDR2 is FQGNSA. This CDR3 is built from 14 residues. The CDR3 loop is CASSSTLSGNTIYF. The CDR3 bases are TGTGCCAGCAGCTCGACACTCTCTGGAAACACCATATATTTT.

The chain is built from TRBV5-1 and TRBJ2-1; perhaps TRBD1 as D (6 bases). This CDR3 comprises 13 residues. Trimming pared 4 bases from V and 5 bases from J, leaving 10 bases between. Germline CDR1 SGHRS, CDR2 YFSETQ. This CDR3 is CASSAGQNNEQFF. CDR3 sequence (DNA): TGCGCCAGCAGCGCAGGACAGAACAATGAGCAGTTCTTC.

The chain is built from TRBV14 and TRBJ2-1; maybe TRBD2 (5 bases). V was cut by 4 bases and J by 7 bases, with 11 bases left in between. Germline lookup yields CDR1 SGHDN and CDR2 FVKESK. The CDR3 loop spans 13 amino acids. The CDR3 DNA reads as TGTGCCAGCAGCCCCCCCCGGGGAAATGAGCAGTTCTTC. Protein: CASSPPRGNEQFF.

The chain couples TRBV6-2 or TRBV6-3 to TRBJ2-3; TRBD2 is a possible D gene (5 bases). CDR1 is MNHEY and CDR2 is SVGEGT in the germline V gene. The V gene lost 2 bases and the J gene lost 6 bases, with 12 bases spanning the gap. CDR3 length equals 14 residues. DNA of the CDR3: TGTGCCAGCAGTTACCGGGGAGCCACGGATACGCAGTATTTT. It yields the protein CASSYRGATDTQYF.

V and J are TRBV5-1 and TRBJ2-3, with 9 bases that match TRBD2. Germline CDR1 is SGHRS and CDR2 is YFSETQ. The CDR3 runs 15 residues. After removal of 9 bases from V and 3 bases from J, the junction contained 11 bases not matched to a gene. The CDR3 is CATKDASGETDTQYF. In nucleotides, the CDR3 is TGCGCCACCAAGGACGCTAGCGGGGAGACAGATACGCAGTATTTT.

The genes are TRBV4-1 and TRBJ1-6; D might be TRBD1 (6 bases). This CDR3 region has 17 residues. The ends were cut back, 1 base at V and 0 bases at J, with 10 bases in the middle. Germline-derived CDR1 and CDR2 are MGHRA and YSYEKL. CDR3 protein: CASSQGTASSYNSPLHF. As DNA, the CDR3 is TGCGCCAGCAGCCAAGGGACAGCGAGCTCCTATAATTCACCCCTCCACTTT.

This chain links TRBV6-5 with TRBJ1-2, with TRBD1 as a possible D gene (6 bases). Germline-derived CDR1 and CDR2 are MNHEY and SVGAGI. The CDR3 runs to 14 residues. Trimming removed 6 bases at V and 9 bases at J, with 20 bases between. The CDR3 is CASRAQGRQFSYTF. CDR3 sequence (DNA): TGTGCCAGCAGGGCACAGGGCCGGCAATTTAGCTACACCTTC.

V and J are TRBV27 and TRBJ2-7; 8 bases line up with TRBD1. The V and J ends lost 3 bases and 6 bases, in that order; junction bases with no gene match: 4. There are 13 residues in the CDR3. Germline loops: CDR1 MNHEY, CDR2 SMNVEV (reference sequence). The CDR3 coding sequence is TGTGCCAGCAGTTTCCGACAGGGGCGCGAGCAGTACTTC. It codes for CASSFRQGREQYF.

This clone turned up a few times. The chain recombines TRBV18 with TRBJ1-1; tentative D call: TRBD1 (6 bases). V lost 3 bases to trimming and J lost 2 bases, with 13 bases between them. This CDR3 comprises 15 residues. Germline CDR1 KGHSH, CDR2 LQKENI. This chain's CDR3 is CASSPSRQVNTEAFF. CDR3 sequence (DNA): TGTGCCAGCTCACCTTCGAGACAGGTTAACACTGAAGCTTTCTTT.

The chain joins TRBV5-8 to TRBJ2-2; TRBD2 agrees at 8 bases. Germline CDR1 reads SGHTS; CDR2 reads YDEGEE. V trimming: 3 bases; J trimming: 10 bases; junction bases outside the gene matches: 5. The CDR3 contains 13 residues. CDR3 in amino acids: CASSWAGGMELFF. CDR3 nucleotides: TGTGCCAGCAGCTGGGCGGGGGGAATGGAGCTGTTTTTT.

The rearrangement links TRBV7-5 to TRBJ2-7; the table's D gene call, TRBD1, was not cross checked with the DNA. TRBV7-5 represents a pseudogene. This CDR3 comprises 18 residues. The chain's CDR3 is CARSLLPEIRQGVHEQYF. CDR3 nucleotide sequence: TGTGCCAGAAGCTTATTACCCGAGATCCGACAGGGGGTTCACGAGCAGTACTTC.

The chain links TRBV5-1 to TRBJ2-2; perhaps TRBD2 as D (6 bases). Trimming stripped 6 bases from V and 4 bases from J, with 13 bases between. Germline assignment: CDR1 SGHRS and CDR2 YFSETQ. The CDR3 contains 14 residues. The CDR3 spells CASKIRDFTGELFF. CDR3 in DNA: TGCGCCAGCAAGATCCGGGACTTCACCGGGGAGCTGTTTTTT.

The rearrangement links TRBV11-2 to TRBJ2-7; possibly TRBD1 for D (6 bases). V was pared by 2 bases and J by 11 bases, with 19 bases between. The germline V gene has CDR1 SGHAT and CDR2 FQNNGV. The CDR3 is 14 amino acids. The CDR3: CASSLTGLRPSKYF. The CDR3 DNA is TGTGCCAGCAGCTTAACAGGGCTCAGACCCTCCAAGTACTTC. The full variable domain, in which reference TRBV11-2 and TRBJ2-7 provide the parts outside the CDR3, is EAGVAQSPRYKIIEKRQSVAFWCNPISGHATLYWYQQILGQGPKLLIQFQNNGVVDDSQLPKDRFSAERLKGVDSTLKIQPAKLEDSAVYLCASSLTGLRPSKYFGPGTRLTVT.

This chain connects TRBV2 to TRBJ1-5; 7 nucleotides agree with TRBD1. This CDR3 is built from 14 residues. Per the germline V gene, CDR1 is SNHLY and CDR2 is FYNNEI. The junction had 5 bases not matched to a gene; V was cut back by 6 bases and J by 3 bases. CDR3 in amino acids: CASSVGTANQPQHF. The CDR3 DNA reads as TGTGCCAGCAGCGTCGGGACAGCCAATCAGCCCCAGCATTTT.

The chain recombines TRBV9 with TRBJ1-6; D call uncertain. V lost 1 base and J lost 10, with 12 bases in between. The germline CDR1 and CDR2 sequences are SGDLS and YYNGEE. The CDR3 is 14 amino acids. The CDR3 bases are TGTGCCAGCAGCGTACTGGCAGGCAACTCACCCCTCCACTTT. This sequence encodes CASSVLAGNSPLHF. Combining the CDR3 with reference TRBV9 and TRBJ1-6 gives the whole variable domain DSGVTQTPKHLITATGQRVTLRCSPRSGDLSVYWYQQSLDQGLQFLIQYYNGEERAKGNILERFSAQQFPDLHSELNLSSLELGDSALYFCASSVLAGNSPLHFGNGTRLTVT.